The 27 T cell receptor beta chains below all came from one sample that was sequenced in a study of T cell changes during pregnancy in multiple sclerosis. Profiled with immunoSEQ multiplex PCR; TCRdb holds only in-frame clones, not every one. The table shows about 15,000 clones, with approximately 95% occurring only once. Source: peripheral blood, taken in the third trimester of pregnancy. Receptor source: a female donor with multiple sclerosis, enrolled in a pregnancy study.

The chain combines TRBV30 with TRBJ1-5; a weak D match, TRBD1 (5 bases). V dropped 0 bases and J dropped 5 bases, with 8 bases sitting between them. Germline CDR1 is GTSNPN and CDR2 is SVGIG (reference sequence). The CDR3 has 13 amino acids. As DNA, the CDR3 is TGTGCCTGGAGTGTACGGGGGTATCAGCCCCAGCATTTT. Its protein product is CAWSVRGYQPQHF.

This clone was observed a single time. The gene calls are TRBV11-2 and TRBJ2-7; TRBD2 is a possible D gene (6 bases). V was shortened by 1 base and J by 1 base, with 23 bases between the two germline ends. CDR1 is SGHAT and CDR2 is FQNNGV in the germline V gene. The CDR3 has 19 amino acids. CDR3 amino acids: CASSLVGPSRSGKSYEQYF. The CDR3 DNA reads TGTGCCAGCAGCTTAGTAGGGCCCTCACGTAGCGGTAAATCCTACGAGCAGTACTTC. The entire variable domain, with the rest obtained from reference TRBV11-2 and TRBJ2-7, is as follows: EAGVAQSPRYKIIEKRQSVAFWCNPISGHATLYWYQQILGQGPKLLIQFQNNGVVDDSQLPKDRFSAERLKGVDSTLKIQPAKLEDSAVYLCASSLVGPSRSGKSYEQYFGPGTRLTVT.

This clone occurred a few times. The junction shows a germline mismatch at one end, possibly a read error. V gene TRBV2 combines with J gene TRBJ2-3; weak D call: TRBD1 (6 bases). Germline V CDR1 and CDR2: SNHLY, FYNNEI. The CDR3 runs 12 residues. CDR3 nucleotide sequence: TGTGCCAGCATGTTCCGGACAGACACGCAGTATTTT. Amino acid sequence: CASMFRTDTQYF. The full variable domain, rest sourced from reference TRBV2 and TRBJ2-3, is EPEVTQTPSHQVTQMGQEVILRCVPISNHLYFYWYRQILGQKVEFLVSFYNNEISEKSEIFDDQFSVERPDGSNFTLKIRSTKLEDSAMYFCASMFRTDTQYFGPGTRLTVL.

The chain has TRBV5-1 and TRBJ2-3; 11 nucleotides match TRBD2. V trimming: 2 bases; J trimming: 4 bases; junction bases outside the gene matches: 3. CDR3 length: 15 amino acids. CDR1 and CDR2 (germline): SGHRS, YFSETQ. CDR3 region: CASSFSGGAADTQYF. The CDR3 DNA sequence: TGCGCCAGCAGCTTTAGCGGGGGGGCAGCAGATACGCAGTATTTT.

The chain links TRBV6-4 to TRBJ1-3, with TRBD1 identical over 9 bases. Losses at the gene ends were 8 bases for V and 0 bases for J; bases not matched to a gene: 14. The CDR3 runs to 18 residues. Germline CDR1 and CDR2: MRHNA and SNTAGT. The CDR3 is CASLGTGHLPFSGNTIYF. DNA for the CDR3: TGTGCCAGCCTTGGGACAGGGCATCTACCCTTCTCTGGAAACACCATATATTTT.

This chain links TRBV30 with TRBJ1-1, with 7 bases identical to TRBD1. J lost 1 base, V lost 8 bases, and 4 bases had no gene match. CDR3 length: 12 amino acids. Germline lookup yields CDR1 GTSNPN and CDR2 SVGIG (reference sequence). The CDR3 nucleotides read TGTGCCCACTGGGACAGGAACACTGAAGCTTTCTTT. This encodes CAHWDRNTEAFF.

The J gene is TRBJ1-2, the V gene TRBV6-5, with a tentative D call TRBD1 (6 bases). The CDR3 contains 14 residues. The V and J ends lost 6 bases and 8 bases respectively, with 19 bases between them. CDR1 MNHEY and CDR2 SVGAGI come from the germline V gene. The CDR3 nucleotides are TGTGCCAGCAGACCCCGGACAGAGAGATTAGGCTACACCTTC. Translated, it gives CASRPRTERLGYTF.

This clone was picked up one time. The V and J genes are TRBV7-2 and TRBJ1-5; 7 bases agree with TRBD1. The CDR3 contains 13 residues. After removal of 4 bases from V and 7 bases from J, the junction contained 4 bases not matched to a gene. The germline CDR1 and CDR2 sequences are SGHTA and FQGNSA. The CDR3 DNA sequence: TGTGCCAGCAGCTGGGGACAGAGCCAGCCCCAGCATTTT. It encodes CASSWGQSQPQHF.

J is TRBJ1-6 and V is TRBV4-1; D unclear. V dropped 1 base and J dropped 7 bases, with 8 bases sitting between them. The CDR3 has 14 amino acids. Germline CDR1 MGHRA, CDR2 YSYEKL. CDR3 in DNA: TGCGCCAGCAGCCAAGTCCGGGAGAATTCACCCCTCCACTTT. This codes for CASSQVRENSPLHF.

With respect to this clone: An end of the junction differs from the germline gene, which may be a read error. The chain joins TRBV5-4 to TRBJ1-2; TRBD1 might be the D (5 bases). Germline CDR1 is SGHNT and CDR2 is YYREEE (reference sequence). The length of the CDR3 is 14 residues. The CDR3: CASSLGGTSGGYTF. The CDR3 DNA follows: TGTGCCAGCAGTTTGGGCGGGACCTCGGGTGGCTACACCTTC.

The rearrangement joins TRBV7-8 to TRBJ2-1; 8 positions match TRBD1. The CDR3 is 15 amino acids. J gave up 7 bases and V 4 bases, and 9 bases lay outside the gene matches. From germline, CDR1 is SGHVS and CDR2 FQNEAQ. CDR3 protein: CASSWDRIQGNEQFF. The CDR3 bases are TGTGCCAGCAGCTGGGACAGGATACAGGGAAATGAGCAGTTCTTC.

The chain is built from TRBV2 and TRBJ2-7; D gene ambiguous. The V gene lost 7 bases and the J gene lost 1 base, with 11 bases spanning the gap. Germline V gene sequence: CDR1 SNHLY, CDR2 FYNNEI. The CDR3 covers 13 residues. The CDR3 DNA is TGTGCCAGCACCAGCGCGGAGTCCTACGAGCAGTACTTC. Encoded protein: CASTSAESYEQYF. Together with reference TRBV2 and TRBJ2-7, the CDR3 gives the full variable domain: EPEVTQTPSHQVTQMGQEVILRCVPISNHLYFYWYRQILGQKVEFLVSFYNNEISEKSEIFDDQFSVERPDGSNFTLKIRSTKLEDSAMYFCASTSAESYEQYFGPGTRLTVT.

V gene TRBV7-6 combines with J gene TRBJ1-2; 8 positions agree with TRBD1. The ends lost 6 bases at V and 0 bases at J; junction bases unmatched: 12. CDR1 and CDR2 (germline): SGHVS, FNYEAQ. This CDR3 is 17 amino acids long. The CDR3, as DNA: TGTGCCAGCAGGGCCCTCAGGGGGCAGGAAGCTAACTATGGCTACACCTTC. This gives the protein CASRALRGQEANYGYTF.

The V call is TRBV28, the J call TRBJ2-7, with D possibly matching TRBD2 (5 bases). This CDR3 is built from 14 residues. Between the trimmed V and J ends, which lost 3 bases and 7 bases, there was a span of 16 bases. Germline assignment: CDR1 MDHEN and CDR2 SYDVKM. CDR3 amino acids: CASSLGPLRGEQYF. DNA for the CDR3: TGTGCCAGCAGTTTGGGTCCCCTTCGGGGTGAGCAGTACTTC.

V gene TRBV7-9 combines with J gene TRBJ1-4, with 9 bases matching TRBD1. Germline CDR1 reads SEHNR; CDR2 reads FQNEAQ (reference sequence). With 5 bases clipped from V and 5 bases from J, the junction kept 6 bases outside the gene matches. The CDR3 is made up of 15 amino acids. CDR3 DNA: TGTGCCAGCAGCCCAGGGACAGGGCAAAATGAAAAACTGTTTTTT. It yields the protein CASSPGTGQNEKLFF.

The chain recombines TRBV6-1 with TRBJ2-7, with a weak D call TRBD2 (7 bases). The V end lost 7 bases, the J end lost 3 bases, and 19 bases lay between the germline ends. Germline CDR1 MNHNS, CDR2 SASEGT. This CDR3 is 15 amino acids long. This CDR3 is CASTEGRGAIYEQYF. The CDR3 DNA reads as TGTGCCAGCACCGAAGGGAGGGGGGCCATCTACGAGCAGTACTTC.

This clone was counted a single time. The chain couples TRBV6-5 to TRBJ2-3, with a tentative D call TRBD1 (6 bases). The CDR3 spans 14 residues. The V gene's germline CDR1 is MNHEY and CDR2 SVGAGI. Trimming cost V 6 bases and J 1 base, with 11 bases left between them. CDR3 bases: TGTGCCAGCAGGGGAAGACAGGGCACAGATACGCAGTATTTT. It encodes CASRGRQGTDTQYF.

The chain uses TRBV7-7 and TRBJ1-1; no definite D call. Germline lookup yields CDR1 SSHAT and CDR2 FNYEAQ (reference sequence). Trimming took 4 bases from V and 0 from J, leaving 6 bases between them. The length of the CDR3 is 13 residues. The CDR3 DNA follows: TGTGCCAGCAGCTCTCAGTTGAACACTGAAGCTTTCTTT. This codes for CASSSQLNTEAFF.

This rearrangement joins TRBV7-7 to TRBJ2-5, with TRBD2 identical over 11 bases. V trimming: 1 base; J trimming: 1 base; junction bases outside the gene matches: 2. The CDR3 has 16 amino acids. Germline values: CDR1 SSHAT, CDR2 FNYEAQ (reference sequence). The CDR3 nucleotides are TGTGCCAGCAGCTTAGTACTAGCGGGGGCCCAAGAGACCCAGTACTTC. Amino acid sequence: CASSLVLAGAQETQYF. Full variable domain (rest looked up from reference TRBV7-7 and TRBJ2-5): GAGVSQSPRYKVTKRGQDVTLRCDPISSHATLYWYQQALGQGPEFLTYFNYEAQPDKSGLPSDRFSAERPEGSISTLTIQRTEQRDSAMYRCASSLVLAGAQETQYFGPGTRLLVL.

The chain couples TRBV19 to TRBJ2-2; 11 bases are a match to TRBD2. CDR1 is LNHDA, CDR2 SQIVND, per germline (reference sequence). V gave up 5 bases and J gave up 1 base; unmatched junction bases: 0. The CDR3 totals 15 residues. The CDR3 nucleotides read TGTGCCAGTAGTCTAGCGGGAGGGAACACCGGGGAGCTGTTTTTT. Protein: CASSLAGGNTGELFF.

J is TRBJ2-2 and V is TRBV10-1, with 7 bases identical to TRBD1. Germline V gene sequence: CDR1 WNHNN, CDR2 SYGVQD (reference sequence). Germline trimming cut 0 bases from V and 7 bases from J; bases unmatched to any gene: 8. The length of the CDR3 is 16 residues. CDR3 DNA: TGCGCCAGCAGTGAGTCTAGACAGGGCAGGGGCGGGGAGCTGTTTTTT. Its translation: CASSESRQGRGGELFF.

V usage is TRBV5-6 and J usage is TRBJ1-4, with a weak D call TRBD1 (6 bases). This CDR3 has 15 residues. V was clipped by 4 bases and J by 0 bases, with 10 bases between them. Germline values: CDR1 SGHDT, CDR2 YYEEEE. The CDR3 bases are TGTGCCAGCAGCCGCAGGGGTCCAACTAATGAAAAACTGTTTTTT. Translated: CASSRRGPTNEKLFF.

V is TRBV6-6 and J is TRBJ2-5; the match to TRBD2 covers 9 bases. V shed 1 base and J 5 bases; nucleotides not matched to a gene: 8. The CDR3 is 16 amino acids. Germline V CDR1 and CDR2: MNHNY, SVGAGI (reference sequence). The CDR3 region is CASSYWSSGSFETQYF. CDR3 in DNA: TGTGCCAGCAGTTACTGGAGTAGCGGGAGTTTCGAGACCCAGTACTTC.

This chain connects TRBV5-1 to TRBJ1-2, with a weak D call TRBD1 (6 bases). The CDR3 extends over 15 amino acids. Germline V gene data show CDR1 as SGHRS and CDR2 as YFSETQ. Trimming removed 0 bases at V and 3 bases at J, with 12 bases between. CDR3: CASSLGGGLDYGYTF. CDR3 DNA sequence: TGCGCCAGCAGCTTGGGAGGGGGTCTGGACTATGGCTACACCTTC.

The table lists this clone with a count of one. The chain links TRBV7-3 to TRBJ2-1; D might be TRBD2 (6 bases). This CDR3 has 13 amino acids. Germline values: CDR1 SGHTA, CDR2 FQGTGA. The V gene lost 5 bases and the J gene lost 7 bases, with 12 bases spanning the gap. CDR3 nucleotides: TGTGCCAGCAGCCCCTCGAGCGGGAATGAGCAGTTCTTC. This encodes CASSPSSGNEQFF.

The chain is built from TRBV7-9 and TRBJ2-3, with D perhaps TRBD2 (5 bases). The CDR3 has 15 residues. Per the germline V gene, CDR1 is SEHNR and CDR2 is FQNEAQ (reference sequence). Deletions cut 5 bases from V and 1 base from J, with 13 bases between. The CDR3 nucleotides are TGTGCCAGCAGCCCCCAAGGGAGAGGCACAGATACGCAGTATTTT. Its translation: CASSPQGRGTDTQYF.

The chain carries TRBV27 and TRBJ1-2; TRBD1 matches 8 bases. Looked up from germline, CDR1 is MNHEY and CDR2 is SMNVEV (reference sequence). CDR3 size: 15 residues. Trimming cost V 4 bases and J 2 bases; bases outside gene matches: 6. CDR3 nucleotides: TGTGCCAGCAGTTACAGGGGGACTTTGAACTATGGCTACACCTTC. It encodes CASSYRGTLNYGYTF.